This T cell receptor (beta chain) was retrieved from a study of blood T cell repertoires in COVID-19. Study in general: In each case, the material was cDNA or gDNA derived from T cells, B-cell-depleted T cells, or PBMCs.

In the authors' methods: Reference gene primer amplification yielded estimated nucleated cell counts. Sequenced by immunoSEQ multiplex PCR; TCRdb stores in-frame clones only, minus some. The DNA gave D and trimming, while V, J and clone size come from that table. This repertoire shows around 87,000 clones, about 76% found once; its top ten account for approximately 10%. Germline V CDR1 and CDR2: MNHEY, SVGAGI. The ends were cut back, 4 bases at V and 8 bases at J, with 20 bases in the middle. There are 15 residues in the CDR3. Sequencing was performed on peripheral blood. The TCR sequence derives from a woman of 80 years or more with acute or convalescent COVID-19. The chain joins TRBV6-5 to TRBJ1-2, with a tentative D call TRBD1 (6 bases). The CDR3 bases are TGTGCCAGCAGTTCCCGCCGACAGGATCCTAGGGGCTACACCTTC. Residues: CASSSRRQDPRGYTF.